This T cell receptor (beta chain) was identified during a study of PD-L1 blockade in urothelial cancer. Study-level background: A median of roughly 150,000 T cells was found in the blood samples.

Time point meaning: peripheral blood 6 weeks after treatment start. Assay: immunoSEQ multiplex PCR; the TCRdb copy retains only in-frame clones and omits some. The sample yields about 45,000 clones, 82% seen once. Germline values: CDR1 LNHDA, CDR2 SQIVND (reference sequence). The CDR3 is 18 amino acids. Trimming shortened V by 5 bases and J by 0 bases, and 17 bases separated the two germline ends. The J gene is TRBJ2-6, the V gene TRBV19; tentatively, D is TRBD1 (5 bases). This material consisted of PBMCs, taken around atezolizumab (anti-PD-L1) treatment. The source of this sequence is a man aged 60 to 75 with urothelial cancer. CDR3 DNA: TGTGCCAGTAGTCCAACAAAGGGGTGGAGCTCTGGGGCCAACGTCCTGACTTTC. It encodes CASSPTKGWSSGANVLTF.